The 22 T cell receptor beta chains listed next were all sequenced from one sample in a study of spatial heterogeneity in lung cancer. Study-level points and caveats: Mutation tallies in tumors tracked expanded intratumoral alpha and beta TCR counts.

These receptors' targets are unknown. TCRdb fed the 5' RACE reads into MiXCR, producing one record per CDR3 protein. The table lists some 8,300 distinct CDR3 sequences, 4% to 6% of them singletons. As for time point: sample taken at primary tumor resection. The input for sequencing was lung tumor tissue, taken at surgery. These receptors were collected from a female donor with early-stage non-small cell lung cancer.

Many counts were recorded for this clonotype. The V gene is TRBV27, the J gene TRBJ2-3, with D tentatively TRBD2 (6 bases). Germline V gene sequence: CDR1 MNHEY, CDR2 SMNVEV (reference sequence). V was shortened by 8 bases and J by 6 bases, with 15 bases between the two germline ends. The CDR3 is 13 amino acids. CDR3 residues: CASGGNNRDTQYF. The CDR3 region has the DNA TGTGCCAGCGGGGGGAATAATCGGGATACGCAGTATTTT.

This clonotype was recorded at least ten times. The V and J genes are TRBV27 and TRBJ1-1, with D possibly being TRBD1 (6 bases). CDR3 length: 12 residues. The V and J ends lost 1 base and 10 bases respectively, with 10 bases between them. The germline CDR1 and CDR2 sequences are MNHEY and SMNVEV (reference sequence). This CDR3 reads CASSLFGQRAFF. CDR3 DNA: TGTGCCAGCAGTTTATTCGGACAGCGAGCTTTCTTT.

This clonotype was seen a few times. The chain joins TRBV20-1 to TRBJ1-5; 9 nucleotides agree with TRBD1. Germline V lookup: CDR1 DFQATT, CDR2 SNEGSKA (reference sequence). After removal of 3 bases from V and 7 bases from J, the junction contained 4 bases not matched to a gene. The CDR3 runs to 13 residues. DNA of the CDR3: TGCAGTGCTAGGGGACAGGGAGGACAGCCCCAGCATTTT. Translation gives CSARGQGGQPQHF.

In its sample, this clonotype was seen many times. The chain joins TRBV29-1 to TRBJ1-3, with D perhaps TRBD1 (5 bases). V shed 3 bases and J shed 4 bases, with 13 bases lying between them. CDR3 length equals 14 residues. Germline CDR1 and CDR2: SQVTM and ANQGSEA. The CDR3 loop reads CSVEAGGAGNTIYF. In DNA form, the CDR3 reads TGCAGCGTTGAGGCCGGAGGGGCGGGAAACACCATATATTTT.

This clonotype was detected ten times or more. The chain links TRBV9 to TRBJ2-7; the D gene could be TRBD1 or TRBD2 (5 bases each). Trimming took 6 bases from V and 2 from J, leaving 21 bases between them. The CDR3 is 16 amino acids. Germline lookup yields CDR1 SGDLS and CDR2 YYNGEE. The CDR3 is CASIPLTGARPYEQYF. CDR3 DNA sequence: TGTGCCAGCATCCCTCTTACCGGGGCGCGCCCCTACGAGCAGTACTTC.

In its sample, this clonotype was seen many times. The chain links TRBV20-1 to TRBJ1-2, with 7 bases that match TRBD1. The CDR3 extends over 12 amino acids. From germline, CDR1 is DFQATT and CDR2 SNEGSKA (reference sequence). The ends lost 5 bases at V and 8 bases at J; junction bases unmatched: 8. The CDR3 spells CSAETGPTGYTF. CDR3 DNA sequence: TGCAGTGCTGAGACAGGGCCAACCGGCTACACCTTC.

This clonotype was seen many times. J is TRBJ1-1 and V is TRBV27; no firm D call. CDR3 length: 14 amino acids. Germline lookup yields CDR1 MNHEY and CDR2 SMNVEV (reference sequence). V shed 2 bases and J shed 4 bases, with 11 bases lying between them. Written as DNA, the CDR3 is TGTGCCAGCAGTTTACAAGAAACGGGCACTGAAGCTTTCTTT. Its translation: CASSLQETGTEAFF.

This clonotype rates as large. The rearrangement uses TRBV9 and TRBJ2-5; 8 bases are shared with TRBD2. From germline, CDR1 is SGDLS and CDR2 YYNGEE. This CDR3 spans 13 amino acids. V trimming: 2 bases; J trimming: 3 bases; junction bases outside the gene matches: 0. The chain's CDR3 is CASSVGGEETQYF. CDR3 nucleotide sequence: TGTGCCAGCAGCGTCGGGGGGGAAGAGACCCAGTACTTC.

This clonotype was recorded many times. The chain uses TRBV5-1 and TRBJ2-1; no definite D call. V lost 8 bases, J lost 5 bases, and 11 bases lay in between. CDR1 is SGHRS and CDR2 is YFSETQ in the germline V gene. The length of the CDR3 is 12 residues. CDR3: CASNRNHNEQFF. CDR3 sequence (DNA): TGCGCCAGTAATAGGAATCACAATGAGCAGTTCTTC.

The chain joins TRBV19 to TRBJ2-6, with D perhaps matching TRBD1 or TRBD2 (5 bases each). V was pared by 4 bases and J by 0 bases, with 10 bases between. The CDR3 length is 16 residues. CDR1 is LNHDA and CDR2 is SQIVND in the germline V gene (reference sequence). As DNA, the CDR3 is TGTGCCAGTAGTAAGGGACGGCTCTCTGGGGCCAACGTCCTGACTTTC. This translates into CASSKGRLSGANVLTF.

This clonotype has ten or more counts. The chain has TRBV20-1 and TRBJ2-7; D perhaps matches TRBD1 (5 bases). Trimming pared 1 base from V and 1 base from J, leaving 11 bases between. The CDR3 is made up of 14 amino acids. Germline V CDR1 and CDR2: DFQATT, SNEGSKA (reference sequence). The CDR3 nucleotides read TGCAGTGCTAGAGCGACAGAGCTATCCTACGAGCAGTACTTC. Amino acids: CSARATELSYEQYF.

At least ten counts were recorded for this clonotype. The J gene is TRBJ2-3, the V gene TRBV28; D may be TRBD1 (6 bases). V gave up 4 bases and J gave up 4 bases, with 18 bases separating them. This CDR3 spans 16 amino acids. Per the germline V gene, CDR1 is MDHEN and CDR2 is SYDVKM. Here the CDR3 DNA reads TGTGCCAGCAGTTCCACCTTCAGGGGTTCCGCAGATACGCAGTATTTT. Its protein is CASSSTFRGSADTQYF.

The rearrangement links TRBV5-1 to TRBJ1-4; 9 bases map to TRBD1. V lost 2 bases, J lost 11 bases, and 7 bases stayed unmatched. This CDR3 spans 14 amino acids. Germline-derived CDR1 and CDR2 are SGHRS and YFSETQ. The CDR3 reads CASSFTGQGDKLFF. As DNA, the CDR3 is TGCGCCAGCAGCTTTACGGGACAGGGAGATAAACTGTTTTTT.

This clonotype has a count of ten or more. The V call is TRBV20-1, the J call TRBJ1-1; a possible D gene is TRBD1 (5 bases). This CDR3 spans 15 amino acids. Germline loops: CDR1 DFQATT, CDR2 SNEGSKA (reference sequence). Trimming took off 3 bases at V and 0 bases at J, with 14 bases between the two ends. CDR3 loop: CSASGGGSMNTEAFF. CDR3 nucleotide sequence: TGCAGTGCTAGTGGGGGGGGATCCATGAACACTGAAGCTTTCTTT.

This clonotype has a count of ten or more. This chain connects TRBV20-1 to TRBJ2-3; TRBD2 matches at 10 bases. The CDR3 extends over 16 amino acids. Germline V gene lookup returns CDR1 DFQATT and CDR2 SNEGSKA (reference sequence). V lost 1 base and J lost 4; bases outside the gene matches: 8. CDR3 DNA: TGCAGTGCTAGAGTACCTAGCGGGAGTAGTTCAGATACGCAGTATTTT. Its translation: CSARVPSGSSSDTQYF.

The sample holds a few counts of this clonotype. The DNA of the CDR3 is TGCGCCAGCAGCCAACTCGTTGGAAACACCATATATTTT. This sequence encodes CASSQLVGNTIYF. The chain carries TRBV4-3 and TRBJ1-3; D gene uncertain. This CDR3 is 13 amino acids long. From germline, CDR1 is LGHNA and CDR2 YSLEER. V dropped 2 bases and J dropped 3 bases, with 5 bases sitting between them.

The sample holds many counts of this clonotype. This chain links TRBV6-5 with TRBJ1-6, with D unresolved. CDR1 is MNHEY, CDR2 SVGAGI, per germline. V was pared by 2 bases and J by 0 bases, with 8 bases between. This CDR3 has 16 residues. CDR3 protein: CASSYKSRSYNSPLHF. DNA of the CDR3: TGTGCCAGCAGTTACAAGTCTCGCTCCTATAATTCACCCCTCCACTTT.

This clonotype was recorded at least ten times. V usage is TRBV12-3 or TRBV12-4 and J usage is TRBJ2-7; 9 bases fit TRBD2. V gave up 6 bases and J gave up 2 bases; unmatched junction bases: 2. The CDR3 has 13 amino acids. CDR3 nucleotides: TGTGCCAGCAGCCAGCGGGGGGCCTACGAGCAGTACTTC. It codes for CASSQRGAYEQYF.

The table lists this clonotype with many counts. The genes are TRBV10-2 and TRBJ2-6, with D tentatively TRBD2 (6 bases). This CDR3 contains 15 residues. Germline assignment: CDR1 WSHSY and CDR2 SAAADI. V was clipped by 3 bases and J by 2 bases, with 8 bases between them. The CDR3 is CASSDGGTGANVLTF. For the CDR3, the DNA is TGCGCCAGCAGTGACGGGGGAACTGGGGCCAACGTCCTGACTTTC.

In its sample, this clonotype ranks as medium-sized. The chain uses TRBV9 and TRBJ2-3, with D unclear. This CDR3 contains 13 residues. Trimming removed 2 bases from V and 3 bases from J, with 7 bases in between. CDR1 SGDLS and CDR2 YYNGEE come from the germline V gene. The CDR3 region has the DNA TGTGCCAGCAGCGTTTTAGGGACAGATACGCAGTATTTT. This gives the protein CASSVLGTDTQYF.

This clonotype was detected many times. The chain recombines TRBV7-9 with TRBJ2-7; D is unresolved. Germline V gives CDR1 SEHNR, CDR2 FQNEAQ (reference sequence). Deletions cut 4 bases from V and 2 bases from J, with 6 bases between. The CDR3 extends over 12 amino acids. The CDR3 coding sequence is TGTGCCAGCAGCTGGGGAACCTACGAGCAGTACTTC. It specifies CASSWGTYEQYF.

This clonotype was seen ten or more times. The chain is built from TRBV10-3 and TRBJ2-5; D may be TRBD1 (6 bases). The CDR3 spans 14 residues. Per germline, CDR1 ENHRY and CDR2 SYGVKD. V was trimmed by 7 bases and J by 3 bases, leaving 15 bases between them. CDR3 coding DNA: TGTGCCATCAAACCCGGGACATCGGAAGAGACCCAGTACTTC. This encodes CAIKPGTSEETQYF.